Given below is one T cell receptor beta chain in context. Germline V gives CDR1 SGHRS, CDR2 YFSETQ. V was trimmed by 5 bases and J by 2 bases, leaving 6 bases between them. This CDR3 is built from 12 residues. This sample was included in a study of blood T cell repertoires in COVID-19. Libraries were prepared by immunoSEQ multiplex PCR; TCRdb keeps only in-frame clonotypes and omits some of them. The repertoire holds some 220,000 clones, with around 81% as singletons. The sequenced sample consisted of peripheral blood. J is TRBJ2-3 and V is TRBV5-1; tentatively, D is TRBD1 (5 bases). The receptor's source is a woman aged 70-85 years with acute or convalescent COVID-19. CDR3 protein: CASRQDTDTQYF. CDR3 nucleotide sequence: TGCGCCAGCAGACAGGACACAGATACGCAGTATTTT.